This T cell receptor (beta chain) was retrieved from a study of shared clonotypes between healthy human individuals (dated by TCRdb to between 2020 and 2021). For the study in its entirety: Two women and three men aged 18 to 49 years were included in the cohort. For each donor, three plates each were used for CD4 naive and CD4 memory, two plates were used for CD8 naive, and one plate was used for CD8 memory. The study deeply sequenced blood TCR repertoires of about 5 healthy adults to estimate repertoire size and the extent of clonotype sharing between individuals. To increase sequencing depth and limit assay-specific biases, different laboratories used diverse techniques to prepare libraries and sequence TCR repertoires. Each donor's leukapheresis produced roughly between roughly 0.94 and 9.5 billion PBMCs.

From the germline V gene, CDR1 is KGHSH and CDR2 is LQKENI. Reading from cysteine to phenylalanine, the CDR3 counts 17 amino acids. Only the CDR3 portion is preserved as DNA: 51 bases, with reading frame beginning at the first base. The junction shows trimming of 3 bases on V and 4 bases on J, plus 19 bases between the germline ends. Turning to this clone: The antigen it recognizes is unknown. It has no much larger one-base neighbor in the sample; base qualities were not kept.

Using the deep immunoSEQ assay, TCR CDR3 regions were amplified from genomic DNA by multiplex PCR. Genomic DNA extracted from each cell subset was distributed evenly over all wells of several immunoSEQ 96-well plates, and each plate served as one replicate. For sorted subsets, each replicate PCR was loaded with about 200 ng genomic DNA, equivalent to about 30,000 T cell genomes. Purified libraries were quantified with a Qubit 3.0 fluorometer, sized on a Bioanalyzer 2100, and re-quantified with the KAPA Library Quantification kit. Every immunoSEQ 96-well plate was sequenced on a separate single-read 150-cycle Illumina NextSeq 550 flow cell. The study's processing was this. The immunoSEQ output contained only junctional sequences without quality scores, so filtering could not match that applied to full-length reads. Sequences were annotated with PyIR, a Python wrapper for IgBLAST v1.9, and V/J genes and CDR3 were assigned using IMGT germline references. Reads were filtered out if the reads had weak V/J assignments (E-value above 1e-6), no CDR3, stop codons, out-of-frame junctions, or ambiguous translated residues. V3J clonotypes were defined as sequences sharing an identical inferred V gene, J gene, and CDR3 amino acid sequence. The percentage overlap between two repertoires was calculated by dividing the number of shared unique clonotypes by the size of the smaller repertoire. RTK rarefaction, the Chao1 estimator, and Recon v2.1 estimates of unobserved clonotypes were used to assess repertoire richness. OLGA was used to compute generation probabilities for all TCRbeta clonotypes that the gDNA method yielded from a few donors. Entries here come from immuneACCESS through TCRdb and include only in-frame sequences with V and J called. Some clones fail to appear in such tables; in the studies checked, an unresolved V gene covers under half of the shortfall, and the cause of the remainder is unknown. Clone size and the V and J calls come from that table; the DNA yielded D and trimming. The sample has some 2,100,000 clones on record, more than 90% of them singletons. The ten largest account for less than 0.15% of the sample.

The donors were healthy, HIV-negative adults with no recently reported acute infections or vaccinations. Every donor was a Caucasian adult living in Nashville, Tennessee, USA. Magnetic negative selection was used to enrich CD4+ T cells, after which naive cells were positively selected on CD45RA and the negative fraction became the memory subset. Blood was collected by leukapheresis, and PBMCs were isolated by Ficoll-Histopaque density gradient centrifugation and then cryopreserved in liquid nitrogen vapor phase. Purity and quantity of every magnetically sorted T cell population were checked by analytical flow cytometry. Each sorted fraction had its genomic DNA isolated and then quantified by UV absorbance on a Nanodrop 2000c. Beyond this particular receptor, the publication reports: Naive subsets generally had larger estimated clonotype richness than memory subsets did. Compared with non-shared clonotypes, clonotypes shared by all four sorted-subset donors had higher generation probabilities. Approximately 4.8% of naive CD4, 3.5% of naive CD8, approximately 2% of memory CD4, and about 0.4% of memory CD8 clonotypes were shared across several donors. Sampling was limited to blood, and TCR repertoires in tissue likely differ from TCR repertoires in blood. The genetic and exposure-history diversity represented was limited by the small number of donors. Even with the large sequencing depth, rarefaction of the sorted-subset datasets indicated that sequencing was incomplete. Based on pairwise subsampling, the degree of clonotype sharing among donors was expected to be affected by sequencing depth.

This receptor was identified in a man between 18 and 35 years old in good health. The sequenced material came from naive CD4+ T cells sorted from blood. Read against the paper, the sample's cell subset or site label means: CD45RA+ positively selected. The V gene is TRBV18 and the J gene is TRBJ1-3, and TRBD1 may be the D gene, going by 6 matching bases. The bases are TGTGCCAGCTCACCCCAGGTCAGGGGTTTAGTCGGAAACACCATATATTTT. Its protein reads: CASSPQVRGLVGNTIYF.